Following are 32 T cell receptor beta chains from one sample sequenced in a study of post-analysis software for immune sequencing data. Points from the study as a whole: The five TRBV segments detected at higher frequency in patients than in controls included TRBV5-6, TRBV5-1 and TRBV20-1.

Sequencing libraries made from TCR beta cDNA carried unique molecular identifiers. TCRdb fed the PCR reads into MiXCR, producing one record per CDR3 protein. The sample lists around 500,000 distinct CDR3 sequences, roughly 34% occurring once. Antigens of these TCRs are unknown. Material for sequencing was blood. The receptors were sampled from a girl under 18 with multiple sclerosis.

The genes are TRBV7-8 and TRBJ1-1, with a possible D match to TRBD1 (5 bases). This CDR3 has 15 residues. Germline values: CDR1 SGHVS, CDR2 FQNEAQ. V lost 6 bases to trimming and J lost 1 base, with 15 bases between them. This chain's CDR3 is CASRVWGGKNTEAFF. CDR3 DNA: TGTGCCAGCAGGGTGTGGGGGGGAAAGAACACTGAAGCTTTCTTT. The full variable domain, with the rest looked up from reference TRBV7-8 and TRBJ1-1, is GAGVSQSPRYKVAKRGQDVALRCDPISGHVSLFWYQQALGQGPEFLTYFQNEAQLDKSGLPSDRFFAERPEGSVSTLKIQRTQQEDSAVYLCASRVWGGKNTEAFFGQGTRLTVV.

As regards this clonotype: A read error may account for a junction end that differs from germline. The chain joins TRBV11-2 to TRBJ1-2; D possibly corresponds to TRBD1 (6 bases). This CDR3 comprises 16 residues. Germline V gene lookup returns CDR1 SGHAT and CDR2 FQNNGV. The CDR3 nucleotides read TGTGTCAGCAGCTTATCCTGGGACACCCCCTACTATGGCTACACCTTC. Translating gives CVSSLSWDTPYYGYTF.

In DNA, the CDR3 is TGTGCCAGCAGCTTAAGTGTCCGGCAGACTCCGGGGGGCCACACCTTC. As protein: CASSLSVRQTPGGHTF. The V and J genes are TRBV7-9 and TRBJ1-2; a weak D match, TRBD1 (6 bases). This CDR3 region has 16 residues. Germline CDR1 SEHNR, CDR2 FQNEAQ (reference sequence). Trimming left V 2 bases short and J 12 bases short, with 25 bases between.

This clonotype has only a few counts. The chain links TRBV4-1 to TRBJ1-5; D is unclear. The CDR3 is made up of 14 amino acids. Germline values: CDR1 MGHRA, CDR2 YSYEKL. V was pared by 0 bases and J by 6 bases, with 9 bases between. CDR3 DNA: TGCGCCAGCAGCCAAGATCGAGGGTCTCAGCCCCAGCATTTT. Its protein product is CASSQDRGSQPQHF.

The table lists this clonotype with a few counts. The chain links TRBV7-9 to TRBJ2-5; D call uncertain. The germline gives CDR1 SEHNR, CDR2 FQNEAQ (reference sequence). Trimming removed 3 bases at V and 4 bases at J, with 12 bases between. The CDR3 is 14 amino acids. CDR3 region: CASSFGRSRETQYF. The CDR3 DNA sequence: TGTGCCAGCAGCTTTGGAAGGTCGAGAGAGACCCAGTACTTC.

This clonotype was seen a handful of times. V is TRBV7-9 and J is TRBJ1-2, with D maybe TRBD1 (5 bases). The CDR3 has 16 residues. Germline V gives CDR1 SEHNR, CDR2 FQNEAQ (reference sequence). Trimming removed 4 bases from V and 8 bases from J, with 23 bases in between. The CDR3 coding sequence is TGTGCCAGCAGCTCCGCCGAAACCGGGCAGGGCGAGGGCTACACCTTC. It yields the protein CASSSAETGQGEGYTF.

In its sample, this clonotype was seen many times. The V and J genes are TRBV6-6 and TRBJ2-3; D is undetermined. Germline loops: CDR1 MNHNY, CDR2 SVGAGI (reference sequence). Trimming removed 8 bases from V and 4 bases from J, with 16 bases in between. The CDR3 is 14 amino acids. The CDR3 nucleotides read TGTGCCAGCCGACCTCGTAATACGGCAGATACGCAGTATTTT. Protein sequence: CASRPRNTADTQYF.

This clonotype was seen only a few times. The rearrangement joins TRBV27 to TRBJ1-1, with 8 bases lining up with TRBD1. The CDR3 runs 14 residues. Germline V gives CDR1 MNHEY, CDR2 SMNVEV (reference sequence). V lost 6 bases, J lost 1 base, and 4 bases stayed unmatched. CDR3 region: CASRYRGANTEAFF. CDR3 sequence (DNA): TGTGCCAGCAGATACAGGGGGGCGAACACTGAAGCTTTCTTT.

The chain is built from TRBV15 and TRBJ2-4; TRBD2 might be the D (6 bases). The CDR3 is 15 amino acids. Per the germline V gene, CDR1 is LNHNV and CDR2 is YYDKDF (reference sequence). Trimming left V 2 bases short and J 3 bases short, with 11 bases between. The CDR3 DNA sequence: TGTGCCACCAGCAGACGCACAGCGGGCAAAAACATTCAGTACTTC. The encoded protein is CATSRRTAGKNIQYF.

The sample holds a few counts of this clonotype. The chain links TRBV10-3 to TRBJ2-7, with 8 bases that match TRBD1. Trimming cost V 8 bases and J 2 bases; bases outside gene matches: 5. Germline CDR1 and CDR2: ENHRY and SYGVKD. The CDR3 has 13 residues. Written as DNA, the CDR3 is TGTGCCATCGGACAGGGAAGGACCTACGAGCAGTACTTC. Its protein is CAIGQGRTYEQYF.

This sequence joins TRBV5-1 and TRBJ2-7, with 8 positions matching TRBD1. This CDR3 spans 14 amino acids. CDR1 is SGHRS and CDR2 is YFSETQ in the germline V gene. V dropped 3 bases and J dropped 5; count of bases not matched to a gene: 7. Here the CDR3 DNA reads TGCGCCAGCAGCTCTGCAGGGGGCGGGAACGAGCAGTACTTC. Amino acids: CASSSAGGGNEQYF.

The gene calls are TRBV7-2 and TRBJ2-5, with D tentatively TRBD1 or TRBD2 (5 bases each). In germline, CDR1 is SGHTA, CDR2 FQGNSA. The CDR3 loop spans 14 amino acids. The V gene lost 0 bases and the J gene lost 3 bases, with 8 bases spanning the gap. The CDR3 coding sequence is TGTGCCAGCAGCTTAGCGCAGGGAGAAGAGACCCAGTACTTC. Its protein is CASSLAQGEETQYF.

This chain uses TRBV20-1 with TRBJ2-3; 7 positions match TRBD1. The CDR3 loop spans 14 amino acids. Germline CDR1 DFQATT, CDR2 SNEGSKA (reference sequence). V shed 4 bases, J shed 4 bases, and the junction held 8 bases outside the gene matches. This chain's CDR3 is CSAIYIGTADTQYF. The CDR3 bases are TGCAGTGCTATATACATCGGGACAGCAGATACGCAGTATTTT.

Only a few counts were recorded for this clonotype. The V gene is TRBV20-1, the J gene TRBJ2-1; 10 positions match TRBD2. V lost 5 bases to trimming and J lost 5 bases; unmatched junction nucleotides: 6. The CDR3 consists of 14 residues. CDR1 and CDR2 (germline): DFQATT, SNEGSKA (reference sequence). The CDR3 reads CSASAGGPHNEQFF. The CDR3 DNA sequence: TGCAGTGCTTCAGCGGGGGGGCCCCACAATGAGCAGTTCTTC.

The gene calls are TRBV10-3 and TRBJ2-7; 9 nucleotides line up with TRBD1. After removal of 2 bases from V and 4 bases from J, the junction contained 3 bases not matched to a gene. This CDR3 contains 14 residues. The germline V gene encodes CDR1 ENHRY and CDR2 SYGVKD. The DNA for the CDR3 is TGTGCCATCAGTGAGGTTGGACAGGGGTACGAGCAGTACTTC. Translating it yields CAISEVGQGYEQYF.

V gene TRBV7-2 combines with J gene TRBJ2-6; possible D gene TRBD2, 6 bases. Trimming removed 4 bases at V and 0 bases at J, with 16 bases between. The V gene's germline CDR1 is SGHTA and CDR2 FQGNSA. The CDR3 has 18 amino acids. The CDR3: CASSSPPGLVSGANVLTF. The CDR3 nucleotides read TGTGCCAGCAGCTCCCCCCCGGGACTCGTCTCTGGGGCCAACGTCCTGACTTTC.

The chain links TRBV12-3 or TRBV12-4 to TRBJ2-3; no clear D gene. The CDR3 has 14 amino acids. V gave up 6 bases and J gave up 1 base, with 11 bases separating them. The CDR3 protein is CASSPGWGTDTQYF. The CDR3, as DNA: TGTGCCAGCAGCCCCGGGTGGGGCACAGATACGCAGTATTTT.

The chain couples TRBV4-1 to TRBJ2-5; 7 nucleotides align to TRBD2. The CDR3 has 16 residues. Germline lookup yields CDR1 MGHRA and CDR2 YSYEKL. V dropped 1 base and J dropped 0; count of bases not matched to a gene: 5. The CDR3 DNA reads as TGCGCCAGCAGCCAAGTCTTAGCGGGCAACCAAGAGACCCAGTACTTC. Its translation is CASSQVLAGNQETQYF.

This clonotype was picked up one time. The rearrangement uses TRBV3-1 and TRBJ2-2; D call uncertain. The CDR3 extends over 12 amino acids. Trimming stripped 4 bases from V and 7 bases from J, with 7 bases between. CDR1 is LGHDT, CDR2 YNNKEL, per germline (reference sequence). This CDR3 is CASSPRGGELFF. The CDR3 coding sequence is TGTGCCAGCAGCCCACGAGGCGGGGAGCTGTTTTTT.

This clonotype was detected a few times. The CDR3 sequence is CSARDEGVAGASSDTQYF. In DNA, the CDR3 is TGCAGTGCTAGAGATGAAGGGGTAGCGGGGGCCTCATCGGATACGCAGTATTTT. This chain uses TRBV20-1 with TRBJ2-3; TRBD2 agrees at 9 bases. CDR1 and CDR2 from the germline V gene are DFQATT and SNEGSKA (reference sequence). CDR3 size: 18 residues. V shed 0 bases, J shed 6 bases, and the junction held 16 bases outside the gene matches.

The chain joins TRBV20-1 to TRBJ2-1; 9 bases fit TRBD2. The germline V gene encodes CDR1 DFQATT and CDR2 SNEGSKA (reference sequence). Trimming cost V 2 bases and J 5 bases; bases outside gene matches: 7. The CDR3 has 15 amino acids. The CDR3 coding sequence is TGCAGTGCTAGAACCGGGACTAGCCCCAACAATGAGCAGTTCTTC. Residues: CSARTGTSPNNEQFF.

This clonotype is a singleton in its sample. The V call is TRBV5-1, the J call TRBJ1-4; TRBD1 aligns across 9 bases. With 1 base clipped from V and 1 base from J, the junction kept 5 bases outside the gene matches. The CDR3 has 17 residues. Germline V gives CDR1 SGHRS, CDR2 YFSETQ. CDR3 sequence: CASSLKGQGETNEKLFF. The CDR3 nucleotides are TGCGCCAGCAGCTTGAAGGGACAGGGAGAAACTAATGAAAAACTGTTTTTT. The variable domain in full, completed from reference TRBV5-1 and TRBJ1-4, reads KAGVTQTPRYLIKTRGQQVTLSCSPISGHRSVSWYQQTPGQGLQFLFEYFSETQRNKGNFPGRFSGRQFSNSRSEMNVSTLELGDSALYLCASSLKGQGETNEKLFFGSGTQLSVL.

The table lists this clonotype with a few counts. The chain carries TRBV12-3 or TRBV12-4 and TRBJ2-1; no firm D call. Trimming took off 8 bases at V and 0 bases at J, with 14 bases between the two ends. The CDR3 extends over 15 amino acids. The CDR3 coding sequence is TGTGCCAGCGCCATCGACGGTTCCTCCTACAATGAGCAGTTCTTC. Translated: CASAIDGSSYNEQFF.

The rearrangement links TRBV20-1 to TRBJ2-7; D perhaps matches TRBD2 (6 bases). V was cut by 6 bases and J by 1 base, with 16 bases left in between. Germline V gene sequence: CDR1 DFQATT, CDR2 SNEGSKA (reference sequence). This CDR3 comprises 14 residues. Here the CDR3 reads CSAELLAQSYEQYF. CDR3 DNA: TGCAGTGCCGAATTACTAGCTCAATCCTACGAGCAGTACTTC.

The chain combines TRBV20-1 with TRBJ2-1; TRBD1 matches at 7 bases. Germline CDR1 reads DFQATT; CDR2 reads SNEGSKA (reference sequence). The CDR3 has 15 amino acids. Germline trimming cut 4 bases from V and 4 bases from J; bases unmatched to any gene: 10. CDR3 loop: CSATGGPSPYNEQFF. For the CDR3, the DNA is TGCAGTGCTACAGGGGGACCTTCACCTTACAATGAGCAGTTCTTC.

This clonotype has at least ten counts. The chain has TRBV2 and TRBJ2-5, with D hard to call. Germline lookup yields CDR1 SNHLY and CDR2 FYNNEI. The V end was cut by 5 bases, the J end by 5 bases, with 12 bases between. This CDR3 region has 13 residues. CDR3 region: CASSIPDTETQYF. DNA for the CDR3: TGTGCCAGCAGTATCCCAGATACGGAGACCCAGTACTTC.

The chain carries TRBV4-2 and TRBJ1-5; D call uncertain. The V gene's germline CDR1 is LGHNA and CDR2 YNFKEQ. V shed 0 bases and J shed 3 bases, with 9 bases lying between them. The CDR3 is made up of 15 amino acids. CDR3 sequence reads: CASSQDPGTNQPQHF. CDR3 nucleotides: TGTGCCAGCAGCCAAGATCCAGGTACCAATCAGCCCCAGCATTTT.

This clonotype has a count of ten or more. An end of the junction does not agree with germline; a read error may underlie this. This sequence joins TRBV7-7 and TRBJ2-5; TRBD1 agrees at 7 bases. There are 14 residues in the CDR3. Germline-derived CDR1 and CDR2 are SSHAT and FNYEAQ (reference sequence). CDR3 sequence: CASSPRTGQETQYF. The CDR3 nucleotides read TGTGCTAGCAGCCCTCGGACAGGACAAGAGACCCAGTACTTC.

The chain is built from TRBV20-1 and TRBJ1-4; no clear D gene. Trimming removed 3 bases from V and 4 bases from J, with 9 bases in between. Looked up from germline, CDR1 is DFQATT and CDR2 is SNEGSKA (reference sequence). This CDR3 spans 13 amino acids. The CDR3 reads CSASVPFNEKLFF. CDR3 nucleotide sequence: TGCAGTGCTAGTGTACCCTTTAATGAAAAACTGTTTTTT.

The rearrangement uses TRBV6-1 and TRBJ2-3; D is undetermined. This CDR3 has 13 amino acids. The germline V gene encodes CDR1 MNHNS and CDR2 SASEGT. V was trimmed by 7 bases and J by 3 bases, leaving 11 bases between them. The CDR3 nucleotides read TGTGCCAGCAAATTGGCGGTAACAGATACGCAGTATTTT. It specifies CASKLAVTDTQYF.

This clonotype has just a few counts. The CDR3 nucleotides are TGTGCCACCGCAAACACAGATACGCAGTATTTT. Its translation is CATANTDTQYF. The chain joins TRBV24-1 to TRBJ2-3; D gene uncertain. This CDR3 has 11 amino acids. V was cut by 9 bases and J by 2 bases, with 5 bases left in between. Looked up from germline, CDR1 is KGHDR and CDR2 is SFDVKD.

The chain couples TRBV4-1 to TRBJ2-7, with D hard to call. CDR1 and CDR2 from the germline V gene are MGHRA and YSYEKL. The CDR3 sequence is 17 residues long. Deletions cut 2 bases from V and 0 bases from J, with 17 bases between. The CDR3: CASSQQTTQRSSYEQYF. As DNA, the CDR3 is TGCGCCAGCAGCCAACAGACAACCCAAAGGAGCTCCTACGAGCAGTACTTC.